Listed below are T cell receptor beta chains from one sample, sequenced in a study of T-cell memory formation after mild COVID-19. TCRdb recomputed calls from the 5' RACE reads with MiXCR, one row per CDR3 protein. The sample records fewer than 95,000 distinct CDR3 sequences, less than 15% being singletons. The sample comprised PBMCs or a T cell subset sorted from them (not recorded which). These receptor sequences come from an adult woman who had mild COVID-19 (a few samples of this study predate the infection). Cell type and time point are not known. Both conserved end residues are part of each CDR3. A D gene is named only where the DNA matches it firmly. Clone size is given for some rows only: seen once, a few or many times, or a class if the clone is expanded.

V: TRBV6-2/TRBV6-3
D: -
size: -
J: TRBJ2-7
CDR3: CASRGDPTYEQYF
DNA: TGTGCCTCCCGCGGGGACCCAACCTACGAGCAGTACTTC

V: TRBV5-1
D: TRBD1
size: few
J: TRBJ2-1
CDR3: CASSLAVTGRGFYNEQFF
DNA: TGCGCCAGCAGCTTGGCCGTAACTGGCAGGGGGTTTTACAATGAGCAGTTCTTC

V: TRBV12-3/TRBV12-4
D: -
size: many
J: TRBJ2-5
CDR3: CASSPDQETQYF
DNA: TGTGCCAGCAGCCCCGATCAGGAGACCCAGTACTTC

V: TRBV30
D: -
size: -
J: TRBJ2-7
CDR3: CAWTRSSSYEQYF
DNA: TGTGCCTGGACGCGGTCTAGCTCCTACGAGCAGTACTTC

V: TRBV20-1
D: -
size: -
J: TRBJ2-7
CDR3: CSARGRGTYEQYF
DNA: TGCAGTGCTAGGGGCAGAGGCACCTACGAGCAGTACTTC

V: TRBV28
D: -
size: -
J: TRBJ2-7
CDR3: CASSDSFYEQYF
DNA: TGTGCCAGCAGTGACAGCTTCTACGAGCAGTACTTC

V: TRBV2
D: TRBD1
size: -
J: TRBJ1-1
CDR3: CARRDSMNTEAFF
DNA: TGTGCCAGAAGGGACAGCATGAACACTGAAGCTTTCTTT

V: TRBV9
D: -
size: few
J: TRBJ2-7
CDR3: CASSGQGGSSYEQYF
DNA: TGTGCCAGCAGCGGCCAGGGGGGGTCCTCCTACGAGCAGTACTTC

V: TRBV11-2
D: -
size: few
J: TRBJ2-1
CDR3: CASSLGGAFSSYNEQFF
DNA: TGTGCCAGCAGCTTAGGGGGGGCCTTTAGCTCCTACAATGAGCAGTTCTTC

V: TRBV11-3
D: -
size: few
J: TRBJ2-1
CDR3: CASSSGALGEQFF
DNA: TGTGCCAGCAGCTCGGGGGCGTTGGGTGAGCAGTTCTTC

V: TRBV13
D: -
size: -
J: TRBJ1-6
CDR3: CASSLGTAHSPLHF
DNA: TGTGCCAGCAGCTTAGGGACGGCGCATTCACCCCTCCACTTT

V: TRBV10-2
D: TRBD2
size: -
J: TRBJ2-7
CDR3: CASSESTSARYEQYF
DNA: TGCGCCAGCAGTGAGTCGACTAGCGCCCGCTACGAGCAGTACTTC

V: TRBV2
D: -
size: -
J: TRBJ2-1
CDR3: CASSGPYNEQFF
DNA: TGTGCCAGCAGTGGACCCTACAATGAGCAGTTCTTC

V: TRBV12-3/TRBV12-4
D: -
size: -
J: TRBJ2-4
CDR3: CASSLSGRVTKNIQYF
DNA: TGTGCCAGCAGTTTATCGGGCAGGGTAACCAAAAACATTCAGTACTTC

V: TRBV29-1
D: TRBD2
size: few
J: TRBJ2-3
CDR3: CSVLAGARTDTQYF
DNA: TGCAGCGTTCTAGCGGGGGCCCGCACAGATACGCAGTATTTT

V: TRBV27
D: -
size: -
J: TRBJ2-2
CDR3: CASSRELGTVWELFF
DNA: TGTGCCAGCAGTCGAGAGCTGGGGACTGTTTGGGAGCTGTTTTTT

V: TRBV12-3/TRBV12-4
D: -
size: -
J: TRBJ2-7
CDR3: CASSPSRVSLDEQYF
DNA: TGTGCCAGCAGTCCAAGCAGGGTATCCCTGGACGAGCAGTACTTC

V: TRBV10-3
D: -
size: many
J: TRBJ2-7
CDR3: CAIRTEVAREQYF
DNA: TGTGCCATCAGAACAGAGGTGGCTCGCGAGCAGTACTTC

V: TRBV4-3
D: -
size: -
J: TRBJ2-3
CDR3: CASSQDYGGVTDTQYF
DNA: TGCGCCAGCAGCCAAGATTATGGGGGAGTGACAGATACGCAGTATTTT

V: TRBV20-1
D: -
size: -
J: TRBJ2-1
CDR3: CSASWVSRVSYNEQFF
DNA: TGCAGTGCTAGCTGGGTGTCCAGGGTCTCCTACAATGAGCAGTTCTTC

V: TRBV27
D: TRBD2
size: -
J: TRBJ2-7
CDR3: CASSFQREGDEQYF
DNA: TGTGCCAGCAGTTTCCAGCGGGAGGGCGACGAGCAGTACTTC

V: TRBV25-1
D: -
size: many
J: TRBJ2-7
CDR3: CASSGKDSRYSYEQYF
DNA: TGTGCCAGCAGTGGCAAGGACAGTCGATACTCCTACGAGCAGTACTTC

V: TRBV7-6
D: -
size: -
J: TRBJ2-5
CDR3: CASSLFTTNQEIQYF
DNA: TGTGCCAGCAGCTTATTTACGACTAACCAAGAGATCCAGTACTTC

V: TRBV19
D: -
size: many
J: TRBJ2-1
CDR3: CASSTLRGNEQFF
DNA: TGTGCCAGTAGTACCCTGCGGGGCAATGAGCAGTTCTTC

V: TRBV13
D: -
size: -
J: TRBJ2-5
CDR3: CASSFEQDQETQYF
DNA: TGTGCCAGCAGCTTTGAACAGGACCAAGAGACCCAGTACTTC

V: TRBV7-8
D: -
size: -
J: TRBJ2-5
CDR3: CASSFDEWETQYF
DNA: TGTGCCAGCAGCTTTGACGAATGGGAGACCCAGTACTTC

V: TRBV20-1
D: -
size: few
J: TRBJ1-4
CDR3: CIRSGLNEKLFF
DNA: TGCATACGGTCAGGGTTAAATGAAAAACTGTTTTTT

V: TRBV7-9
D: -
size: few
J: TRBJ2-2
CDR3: CASSSNLLDPTGELFF
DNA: TGTGCCAGCAGCTCCAACCTCCTTGACCCCACCGGGGAGCTGTTTTTT

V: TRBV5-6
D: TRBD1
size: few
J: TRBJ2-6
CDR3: CASSLRRPGQVSSGANVLTF
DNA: TGTGCCAGCAGCTTGAGGCGTCCGGGACAGGTGAGCTCTGGGGCCAACGTCCTGACTTTC